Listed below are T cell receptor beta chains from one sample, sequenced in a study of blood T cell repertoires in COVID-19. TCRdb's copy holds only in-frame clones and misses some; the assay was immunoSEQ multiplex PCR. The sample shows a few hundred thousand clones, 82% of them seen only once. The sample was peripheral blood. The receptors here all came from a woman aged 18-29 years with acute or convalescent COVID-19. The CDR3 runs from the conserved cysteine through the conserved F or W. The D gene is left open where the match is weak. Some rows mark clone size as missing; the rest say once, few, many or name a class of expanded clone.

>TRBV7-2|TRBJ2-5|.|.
TGTGCCAGCAGCTCAGCCGGGGTCCAAGAGACCCAGTACTTC
CASSSAGVQETQYF
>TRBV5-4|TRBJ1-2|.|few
TGTGCCAGCAGCTTGGTGTGGACGGAGGACAACTATGGCTACACCTTC
CASSLVWTEDNYGYTF
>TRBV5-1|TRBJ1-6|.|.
TGCGCCAGCAGCTTGGATCCGGGGGTCGGTAATTCACCCCTCCACTTT
CASSLDPGVGNSPLHF
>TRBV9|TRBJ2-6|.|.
TGTGCCAGCAGCAAACATCACTCTGGGGCCAACGTCCTGACTTTC
CASSKHHSGANVLTF
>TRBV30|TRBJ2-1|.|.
TGTGCCTGGAGTGTACCCGGGGTGAGCGTGCAGTTCTTC
CAWSVPGVSVQFF
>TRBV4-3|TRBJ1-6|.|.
TGCGCCAGCAGCCAAGATCCGCAGGGACTGGGCTATAATTCACCCCTCCACTTT
CASSQDPQGLGYNSPLHF
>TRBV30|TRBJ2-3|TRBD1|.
TGTGCCTGCCGAGCGACAGGGGATACGCAGTATTTT
CACRATGDTQYF
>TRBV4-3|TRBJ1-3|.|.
TGCGCCAGCAGCCAAGATAGCGCGGCAGGAAACACCATATATTTT
CASSQDSAAGNTIYF
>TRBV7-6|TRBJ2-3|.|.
TGTGCCAGCAGGGAGTCAGATACGCAGTATTTT
CASRESDTQYF
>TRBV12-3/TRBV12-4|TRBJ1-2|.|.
TGTGCCAGCAGTTTATCGGGGGTCGGTGGCTACACCTTC
CASSLSGVGGYTF
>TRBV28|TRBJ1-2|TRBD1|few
TGTGCCAGCAGTTCTGGACAGGGAATTTATGGCTACACCTTC
CASSSGQGIYGYTF
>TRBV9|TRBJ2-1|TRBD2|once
TGTGCCAGCAGCGTACTCGCGGGAGGCTACAATGAGCAGTTCTTC
CASSVLAGGYNEQFF
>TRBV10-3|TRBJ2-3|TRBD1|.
TGTGCCATCAGCGCGGGACAGGGGCCAGATACGCAGTATTTT
CAISAGQGPDTQYF
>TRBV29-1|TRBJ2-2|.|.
TGCAGCGTTGAAGAAATTGGAGCGGCCGGGGAGCTGTTTTTT
CSVEEIGAAGELFF
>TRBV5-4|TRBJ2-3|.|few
TGTGCCAGCAGCCCCGGACAGCTCACAGATACGCAGTATTTT
CASSPGQLTDTQYF
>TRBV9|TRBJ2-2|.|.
TGTGCCAGCAGCGTCCCCCCGGCAGGGGCCGGGGAGCTGTTTTTT
CASSVPPAGAGELFF